This TCR beta chain was found in a study of T cells in Graves' hyperthyroidism and ophthalmopathy. About this clonotype: Its target is not known.

Deletions cut 8 bases from V and 6 bases from J, with 14 bases between. The CDR3 length is 12 residues. Per germline, CDR1 SQVTM and CDR2 ANQGSEA. Uncontrolled infection, other autoimmune disease, pregnancy or lactation excluded patients. Clinical symptoms, serum thyroxine and TRAb, thyroid ultrasound and orbital computed tomography were used for the diagnoses. Regions amplified from RNA transcripts were the TCR beta CDR3 regions. Initially, a first-round RT-PCR of the TCR CDR3 employed the HTBI primer set. TCRdb reprocessed the multiplex PCR reads with MiXCR, giving one entry per CDR3 protein. Among some 600,000 distinct CDR3 sequences listed, about 43% were seen once. Findings and caveats of the study: Most clonotypes expanded in thyroid above 0.001 were likewise present in blood. Prediction of ophthalmopathy progression came a median around 7.1 months pre-onset.

Sequenced sample: peripheral blood or thyroid tissue (not recorded which). This chain uses TRBV29-1 with TRBJ1-5, with D unclear. The sequence was collected from a woman aged 18 to 35 with Graves' hyperthyroidism. For the CDR3, the DNA is TGCAGCTTCGAGGGCGCGGGTCAGCCCCAGCATTTT. Translated, it gives CSFEGAGQPQHF.